This is a list of T cell receptor beta chains from one sample in a study of T cells in Graves' hyperthyroidism and ophthalmopathy. One entry per CDR3 protein results from TCRdb running MiXCR on the multiplex PCR reads. The table has fewer than 750,000 distinct CDR3 sequences, approximately 14% seen once. Sequencing input: blood. All receptors derive from a woman between 40 and 55 years old with Graves' ophthalmopathy. CDR3s include the opening cysteine and the closing phenylalanine or tryptophan. Each record gives: D gene, V gene, J gene, clone size, CDR3 length, CDR3 DNA, CDR3 protein. The D gene is left open where the match is weak. Only some rows state a clone size, as once, few, many or a class for expanded clones.

>NA|TRBV28|TRBJ1-2|NA|14
TGTGCCAGCAGTTATGTGCACTTTAACTATGGCTACACCTTC
CASSYVHFNYGYTF
>NA|TRBV28|TRBJ1-1|few|14
TGTGCCAGCATTCCCGGAGCAGGGAACACTGAAGCTTTCTTT
CASIPGAGNTEAFF
>NA|TRBV28|TRBJ2-7|many|14
TGTGCCAGCAGTTTATTCATCCTTCTGGACGAGCAGTACTTC
CASSLFILLDEQYF
>TRBD2|TRBV27|TRBJ2-7|NA|16
TGTGCCAGCAGTTCAAGGACTAGCGGGAGGGGAGTCGGGCAGTACTTC
CASSSRTSGRGVGQYF
>NA|TRBV4-1|TRBJ1-5|NA|16
TGCGCCAGCAGCCAAGATCGTTGGCAGAGCAATCAGCCCCAGCATTTT
CASSQDRWQSNQPQHF
>NA|TRBV28|TRBJ1-5|many|11
TGTGCCGCTGGGGGGATGTGGCCCCAGCATTTT
CAAGGMWPQHF
>TRBD1|TRBV6-1|TRBJ2-7|many|14
TGTGCCAGCAGTGAAACCGGGACAGGGGACGAGCAGTACTTC
CASSETGTGDEQYF
>TRBD2|TRBV2|TRBJ2-7|few|14
TGTGCCAGCAAATTAGCGGGAGCTCCCTACGAGCAGTACTTC
CASKLAGAPYEQYF
>NA|TRBV12-3/TRBV12-4|TRBJ1-5|many|17
TGTGCCAGCAGTTTAATGGTAGCCGGGTCTGTCGATCAGCCCCAGCATTTT
CASSLMVAGSVDQPQHF
>NA|TRBV10-3|TRBJ2-7|many|14
TGTGCCATCAGTGAGTCCCCCGGGTTCAACGAGCAGTACTTC
CAISESPGFNEQYF
>NA|TRBV30|TRBJ2-7|many|12
TGTGCCTGGAGTCGAGCGACCTACGAGCAGTACTTC
CAWSRATYEQYF
>TRBD1|TRBV27|TRBJ1-1|many|14
TGTGCCAGCAGTTTCGACAGGGAGAACACTGAAGCTTTCTTT
CASSFDRENTEAFF
>NA|TRBV11-2|TRBJ1-2|few|15
TGTGCCAGCAGCTTAGATCGAGGGGGGACTCATGGCTACACCTTC
CASSLDRGGTHGYTF
>TRBD1|TRBV4-1|TRBJ2-7|few|18
TGCGCCAGCAGCCAAGATTCCCTTGGGGACAGGCGGTCCTACGAGCAGTACTTC
CASSQDSLGDRRSYEQYF
>NA|TRBV5-1|TRBJ1-2|few|14
TGCGCCAGCAGCTTGGGGGAAATCGGCTATGGCTACACCTTC
CASSLGEIGYGYTF
>NA|TRBV18|TRBJ1-1|NA|16
TGTGCCAGCTCACCAACGCCTATTTCGGGGGAGTCTGGAGCTTTCTTT
CASSPTPISGESGAFF
>NA|TRBV2|TRBJ2-7|many|11
TGTGCCAGCAGGGGGGAGTACGAGCAGTACTTC
CASRGEYEQYF
>TRBD2|TRBV11-2|TRBJ2-5|NA|18
TGTGCCAGCAGCTCAGAGGGACTAGCGGCCCAAAAGCAAGAGACCCAGTACTTC
CASSSEGLAAQKQETQYF
>TRBD1|TRBV28|TRBJ2-7|many|13
TGTGCCAGCATATCAGGACAGGGAGATGAGCAGTACTTC
CASISGQGDEQYF
>NA|TRBV28|TRBJ2-7|many|15
TGTGCCAGCAGTTCTGGGGGGCGTCCTACCTACGAGCAGTACTTC
CASSSGGRPTYEQYF
>NA|TRBV27|TRBJ2-6|few|16
TGTGCCAGCAGTTATGGCGGGTCTTCTGGGGCCAACGTCCTGACTTTC
CASSYGGSSGANVLTF
>TRBD1|TRBV2|TRBJ2-2|many|14
TGTGCCAGCGGGACAGGGGGTATGGCCGGGGAGCTGTTTTTT
CASGTGGMAGELFF
>TRBD2|TRBV5-1|TRBJ2-7|many|14
TGCGCCAGCAGCTCCCTAGCGGGCCGGACCGAGCAGTACTTC
CASSSLAGRTEQYF
>NA|TRBV6-2/TRBV6-3|TRBJ1-4|NA|17
TGTGCCAGCAGTTACGACGGAGGACGGACAACTAATGAAAAACTGTTTTTT
CASSYDGGRTTNEKLFF
>NA|TRBV11-2|TRBJ2-1|many|14
TGTGCCAGCAGCTTAGAACAGTCCTACAATGAGCAGTTCTTC
CASSLEQSYNEQFF
>TRBD2|TRBV20-1|TRBJ2-7|many|15
TGCAGTGCTTCCTCCGGGACTAGCGGGAGTATCGAGCAGTACTTC
CSASSGTSGSIEQYF
>NA|TRBV11-3|TRBJ2-4|few|15
TGTGCCAGCAGCTTAGGCCGGACCTACAAAAACATTCAGTACTTC
CASSLGRTYKNIQYF
>TRBD2|TRBV29-1|TRBJ2-7|many|14
TGCAGCGTACCCGTCGGCGGGGGAATGGACGAGCAGTACTTC
CSVPVGGGMDEQYF
>NA|TRBV10-3|TRBJ1-5|many|16
TGTGCCATCAGTGAGTCCACAGGACCTAGCAATCAGCCCCAGCATTTT
CAISESTGPSNQPQHF
>NA|TRBV30|TRBJ1-2|many|13
TGTGCCTGGACCCAAGGGCTGTTCTATGGCTACACCTTC
CAWTQGLFYGYTF
>TRBD2|TRBV12-3/TRBV12-4|TRBJ2-3|many|16
TGTGCCAGCAGTTCCTGGACTAGCGGGGGCACAGATACGCAGTATTTT
CASSSWTSGGTDTQYF
>NA|TRBV6-1|TRBJ2-7|NA|15
TGTGCCAGCAGAGAGACAGGCTCGGGGGGCTACGAGCAGTACTTC
CASRETGSGGYEQYF
>TRBD1|TRBV5-1|TRBJ1-2|few|14
TGCGCCAGCAGCTTGGTCGGACAGGAACATGGCTACACCTTC
CASSLVGQEHGYTF
>NA|TRBV20-1|TRBJ2-5|many|14
TGCAGTGCTAGAGACCGGGGTCCAGGTGAGACCCAGTACTTC
CSARDRGPGETQYF
>NA|TRBV2|TRBJ2-7|many|13
TGTGCCAGCAGTGGGACTCGTTTCTACGAGCAGTACTTC
CASSGTRFYEQYF
>NA|TRBV19|TRBJ1-1|few|17
TGTGCCAGTAGTACCCAATATAGGACAGAGCTGAACACTGAAGCTTTCTTC
CASSTQYRTELNTEAFF
>NA|TRBV7-9|TRBJ2-7|many|11
TGTGCCAGCAGTTCAGGTACCGAGCAGTACTTC
CASSSGTEQYF
>NA|TRBV2|TRBJ2-4|many|15
TGTGCCAGCAGTGCAGGTCGGGGGAACAAAAACATTCAGTACTTC
CASSAGRGNKNIQYF
>TRBD1|TRBV6-5|TRBJ1-2|many|15
TGTGCCAGCAGTTACCGGGACAGGGGATCTTATGGCTACACCTTC
CASSYRDRGSYGYTF
>NA|TRBV28|TRBJ2-5|many|14
TGTGCCAGCAGTTCGGGATCACTTCAAGAGACCCAGTACTTC
CASSSGSLQETQYF
>TRBD1|TRBV18|TRBJ1-1|many|13
TGTGCCAGCTCGATGGACAGGGCGACTGAAGCTTTCTTT
CASSMDRATEAFF
>NA|TRBV11-1|TRBJ1-1|many|16
TGTGCCAGCAGCTTAGTGATCGGACAGTTGGATGCTGAAGCTTTCTTT
CASSLVIGQLDAEAFF
>NA|TRBV5-1|TRBJ2-1|NA|14
TGCGCCAGCAGCTTGTTCCCGGGGATTTATGAGCAGTTCTTC
CASSLFPGIYEQFF
>NA|TRBV12-3/TRBV12-4|TRBJ2-7|many|13
TGTGCCAGCAGTGCTCCGACAGCCCGGAAGCAGTACTTC
CASSAPTARKQYF
>TRBD1|TRBV28|TRBJ1-5|NA|14
TGTGCCAGCAGTTCCTACGGACAGGTTCAGCCCCAGCATTTT
CASSSYGQVQPQHF
>NA|TRBV28|TRBJ2-7|many|13
TGTGCCAGCAGTTCAGGCAGAACCTACGAGCAGTACTTC
CASSSGRTYEQYF
>NA|TRBV25-1|TRBJ2-2|many|13
TGTGCCAGCAGTTCCACAGGGATCGGGGAGCTGTTTTTT
CASSSTGIGELFF
>TRBD2|TRBV30|TRBJ2-7|few|14
TGTGCCTGCCGGAATAGCGGGGGGGGGAGGGAGCAGTACTTC
CACRNSGGGREQYF
>NA|TRBV6-1|TRBJ2-5|many|13
TGTGCCAGCGGGGCGGCTCTTGATGAGACCCAGTACTTC
CASGAALDETQYF
>NA|TRBV20-1|TRBJ1-1|many|15
TGCAGTGCCAGAGAAGGGGGACGGTGGGACACTGAAGCTTTCTTT
CSAREGGRWDTEAFF
>NA|TRBV7-2|TRBJ1-3|many|11
TGTGCCAGCAGCCCTGGGGAGGCCATATATTTT
CASSPGEAIYF
>TRBD2|TRBV5-1|TRBJ2-7|NA|15
TGCGCCAGCAGCTTGGTCTATACTAGCGCGTACGAGCAGTACTTC
CASSLVYTSAYEQYF
>NA|TRBV28|TRBJ1-2|many|15
TGTGCCAGCAGTTTCCCCGGTCAGGGTGTCTATGGCTACACCTTC
CASSFPGQGVYGYTF
>TRBD1|TRBV30|TRBJ2-2|NA|17
TGTGCCTGGACACCCGTGTGGGACAGGGGGCGCGGGGGGGAGCTGTTTTTT
CAWTPVWDRGRGGELFF
>TRBD1|TRBV27|TRBJ1-1|many|15
TGTGCCAGCAGTTTATCCTGGGACAGGGGCACTGAAGCTTTCTTT
CASSLSWDRGTEAFF
>NA|TRBV2|TRBJ1-1|many|13
TGTGCCAGCAGTGAGGTGCTGAACACTGAAGCTTTCTTT
CASSEVLNTEAFF
>NA|TRBV2|TRBJ1-5|many|13
TGTGCCAGCCACCGGGAGAGCAATCAGCCCCAGCATTTT
CASHRESNQPQHF